This passage covers 20 T cell receptor beta chains from one sample sequenced in a study of cytomegalovirus exposure and HLA in healthy donors. Primers: 60 Vbeta forward and 13 Jbeta reverse. The method was immunoSEQ multiplex PCR; TCRdb's version includes in-frame clones alone and lacks a portion of them. This sample contains approximately 50,000 clones. The material sequenced was PBMCs. The receptors stem from a male donor in good health and CMV-seropositive.

As DNA, the CDR3 is TGTGCCACCCCCCTTAGGGAGAACTATGGCTACACCTTC. This encodes CATPLRENYGYTF. The gene calls are TRBV7-9 and TRBJ1-2; D is undetermined. CDR1 is SEHNR, CDR2 FQNEAQ, per germline (reference sequence). Trimming stripped 10 bases from V and 2 bases from J, with 14 bases between. There are 13 residues in the CDR3.

This sequence joins TRBV6-5 and TRBJ2-1; TRBD1 agrees at 7 bases. The CDR3 length is 14 residues. Germline loops: CDR1 MNHEY, CDR2 SVGAGI. Unmatched junction bases numbered 6, after V lost 6 bases and J lost 4 bases. The CDR3 region is CASSQTGPYNEQFF. The CDR3 DNA reads TGTGCCAGCAGCCAGACAGGGCCTTACAATGAGCAGTTCTTC.

The chain has TRBV9 and TRBJ2-3; D is ambiguous. The CDR3 extends over 15 amino acids. V lost 0 bases to trimming and J lost 2 bases, with 10 bases between them. CDR1 and CDR2 from the germline V gene are SGDLS and YYNGEE. The CDR3 nucleotides read TGTGCCAGCAGCGTAGGGGCCATCCACACAGATACGCAGTATTTT. This encodes CASSVGAIHTDTQYF.

This sequence joins TRBV5-1 and TRBJ1-2, with 7 nucleotides matching TRBD1. The CDR3 contains 13 residues. Looked up from germline, CDR1 is SGHRS and CDR2 is YFSETQ. V shed 3 bases, J shed 8 bases, and the junction held 7 bases outside the gene matches. The DNA of the CDR3 is TGCGCCAGCAGCTGGACAGGTTCGGAGGGCTACACCTTC. This gives the protein CASSWTGSEGYTF. The full variable domain, completed using reference TRBV5-1 and TRBJ1-2, is KAGVTQTPRYLIKTRGQQVTLSCSPISGHRSVSWYQQTPGQGLQFLFEYFSETQRNKGNFPGRFSGRQFSNSRSEMNVSTLELGDSALYLCASSWTGSEGYTFGSGTRLTVV.

The CDR3 protein is CASSEAGEMITEAFF. CDR3 in DNA: TGTGCCAGCAGCGAAGCGGGGGAGATGATAACTGAAGCTTTCTTT. The V call is TRBV7-9, the J call TRBJ1-1; D may be TRBD1 (5 bases). Germline V gene lookup returns CDR1 SEHNR and CDR2 FQNEAQ (reference sequence). The CDR3 loop spans 15 amino acids. Deletions cut 5 bases from V and 5 bases from J, with 18 bases between.

The gene calls are TRBV7-8 and TRBJ1-4; 9 nucleotides align to TRBD1. V trimming: 5 bases; J trimming: 8 bases; junction bases outside the gene matches: 6. Per the germline V gene, CDR1 is SGHVS and CDR2 is FQNEAQ. The CDR3 length is 14 residues. This CDR3 reads CASSMGQGGEKLFF. The DNA of the CDR3 is TGTGCCAGCAGCATGGGACAGGGCGGCGAAAAACTGTTTTTT.

The V gene is TRBV7-6, the J gene TRBJ1-3; TRBD1 aligns across 9 bases. Germline V gene data show CDR1 as SGHVS and CDR2 as FNYEAQ. J was trimmed by 2 bases and V by 5 bases; bases with no gene match: 4. The length of the CDR3 is 15 residues. The CDR3 region is CASSRQGDTGNTIYF. The DNA for the CDR3 is TGTGCCAGCAGCAGACAGGGGGACACTGGAAACACCATATATTTT.

This chain connects TRBV28 to TRBJ1-2, with a possible D match to TRBD1 (6 bases). Per the germline V gene, CDR1 is MDHEN and CDR2 is SYDVKM. The CDR3 is 14 residues long. V shed 6 bases and J shed 2 bases, with 13 bases lying between them. The CDR3, as DNA: TGTGCCAGCAGCCTGGACAGCTTGAACTATGGCTACACCTTC. Translating gives CASSLDSLNYGYTF.

This sequence joins TRBV7-9 and TRBJ2-7; the match to TRBD2 covers 12 bases. From germline, CDR1 is SEHNR and CDR2 FQNEAQ (reference sequence). This CDR3 is built from 15 residues. V lost 5 bases and J lost 5; bases outside the gene matches: 7. The CDR3 sequence: CASSPPPSGGDEQYF. The CDR3 nucleotides are TGTGCCAGCAGCCCTCCCCCTAGCGGGGGGGACGAGCAGTACTTC.

Considering frequency, this clone is large. This rearrangement joins TRBV5-4 to TRBJ2-3; D possibly corresponds to TRBD1 (6 bases). From germline, CDR1 is SGHNT and CDR2 YYREEE (reference sequence). V dropped 0 bases and J dropped 6 bases, with 14 bases sitting between them. The CDR3 spans 15 residues. The CDR3 bases are TGTGCCAGCAGCTTGGAGGGGCAGGGGTTGGATACGCAGTATTTT. Amino acid sequence: CASSLEGQGLDTQYF.

About this clone: The identical CDR3 is also encoded by other nucleotide sequences in the sample. The chain couples TRBV18 to TRBJ2-5, with TRBD2 matching 15 bases. V shed 2 bases and J 5 bases; nucleotides not matched to a gene: 6. CDR1 and CDR2 (germline): KGHSH, LQKENI. CDR3 length: 17 amino acids. This CDR3 reads CASSPTPGLAGGETQYF. In DNA, the CDR3 is TGTGCCAGCTCACCAACACCCGGACTAGCGGGGGGGGAGACCCAGTACTTC.

The chain combines TRBV7-6 with TRBJ2-5; the match to TRBD2 covers 9 bases. The CDR3 has 17 amino acids. V shed 7 bases, J shed 2 bases, and the junction held 14 bases outside the gene matches. The germline V gene encodes CDR1 SGHVS and CDR2 FNYEAQ. The CDR3: CASTPRVAGGTQETQYF. In DNA form, the CDR3 reads TGTGCCAGCACCCCTCGGGTGGCGGGGGGGACTCAAGAGACCCAGTACTTC.

The gene calls are TRBV15 and TRBJ1-6, with TRBD1 as a possible D gene (6 bases). This CDR3 region has 14 residues. V was cut by 8 bases and J by 9 bases, with 17 bases left in between. Looked up from germline, CDR1 is LNHNV and CDR2 is YYDKDF (reference sequence). The CDR3 is CATEPGGQISPLHF. DNA of the CDR3: TGTGCCACCGAACCGGGGGGACAAATTTCACCCCTCCACTTT.

The chain uses TRBV4-1 and TRBJ1-1; the D is unclear. V lost 4 bases and J lost 4, with 10 bases in between. CDR3 size: 13 residues. The germline V gene encodes CDR1 MGHRA and CDR2 YSYEKL. The CDR3 reads CASSRAGGTEAFF. The CDR3 DNA follows: TGCGCCAGCAGCCGGGCCGGTGGCACTGAAGCTTTCTTT.

The chain carries TRBV12-5 and TRBJ2-5; no definite D call. Germline CDR1 reads LGHNT; CDR2 reads FRNRAP. There are 13 residues in the CDR3. V lost 3 bases and J lost 4, with 9 bases in between. This CDR3 is CASGLRLRETQYF. The CDR3 DNA reads TGTGCTAGTGGTTTACGACTCCGAGAGACCCAGTACTTC.

V usage is TRBV5-4 and J usage is TRBJ2-5, with 8 nucleotides matching TRBD2. The CDR3 length is 17 residues. The germline CDR1 and CDR2 sequences are SGHNT and YYREEE (reference sequence). Unmatched junction bases numbered 8, after V lost 0 bases and J lost 1 base. CDR3: CASSLAVSGGIQETQYF. DNA of the CDR3: TGTGCCAGCAGCTTGGCGGTGAGCGGGGGCATCCAAGAGACCCAGTACTTC.

The chain couples TRBV30 to TRBJ1-5, with 7 bases matching TRBD1. V gave up 3 bases and J gave up 3 bases; unmatched junction bases: 5. CDR3 size: 14 residues. Germline assignment: CDR1 GTSNPN and CDR2 SVGIG (reference sequence). The CDR3: CAWSGTAFNQPQHF. The CDR3, as DNA: TGTGCCTGGAGCGGGACAGCCTTCAATCAGCCCCAGCATTTT.

The rearrangement joins TRBV4-1 to TRBJ2-7; maybe TRBD2 (7 bases). Germline loops: CDR1 MGHRA, CDR2 YSYEKL. This CDR3 comprises 16 residues. V was cut by 4 bases and J by 4 bases, with 20 bases left in between. The CDR3 loop is CASSPLLGGGKYEQYF. In DNA, the CDR3 is TGCGCCAGCAGCCCTCTGCTAGGGGGGGGCAAATACGAGCAGTACTTC.

The chain has TRBV5-1 and TRBJ2-1; tentative D call: TRBD1 (6 bases). The CDR3 has 15 amino acids. Germline assignment: CDR1 SGHRS and CDR2 YFSETQ. The V gene lost 6 bases and the J gene lost 2 bases, with 15 bases spanning the gap. In DNA form, the CDR3 reads TGCGCCAGCAACAGCGGCAGGGGTCCCTACAATGAGCAGTTCTTC. Protein sequence: CASNSGRGPYNEQFF. Looking up the rest from reference TRBV5-1 and TRBJ2-1 gives the full variable domain: KAGVTQTPRYLIKTRGQQVTLSCSPISGHRSVSWYQQTPGQGLQFLFEYFSETQRNKGNFPGRFSGRQFSNSRSEMNVSTLELGDSALYLCASNSGRGPYNEQFFGPGTRLTVL.

J is TRBJ1-2 and V is TRBV6-1; D is unclear. The CDR3 extends over 14 amino acids. The V gene lost 2 bases and the J gene lost 5 bases, with 12 bases spanning the gap. Germline CDR1 reads MNHNS; CDR2 reads SASEGT. CDR3 sequence (DNA): TGTGCCAGCAGTGAAATGGGAGGGCCTTATGGCTACACCTTC. As protein: CASSEMGGPYGYTF.